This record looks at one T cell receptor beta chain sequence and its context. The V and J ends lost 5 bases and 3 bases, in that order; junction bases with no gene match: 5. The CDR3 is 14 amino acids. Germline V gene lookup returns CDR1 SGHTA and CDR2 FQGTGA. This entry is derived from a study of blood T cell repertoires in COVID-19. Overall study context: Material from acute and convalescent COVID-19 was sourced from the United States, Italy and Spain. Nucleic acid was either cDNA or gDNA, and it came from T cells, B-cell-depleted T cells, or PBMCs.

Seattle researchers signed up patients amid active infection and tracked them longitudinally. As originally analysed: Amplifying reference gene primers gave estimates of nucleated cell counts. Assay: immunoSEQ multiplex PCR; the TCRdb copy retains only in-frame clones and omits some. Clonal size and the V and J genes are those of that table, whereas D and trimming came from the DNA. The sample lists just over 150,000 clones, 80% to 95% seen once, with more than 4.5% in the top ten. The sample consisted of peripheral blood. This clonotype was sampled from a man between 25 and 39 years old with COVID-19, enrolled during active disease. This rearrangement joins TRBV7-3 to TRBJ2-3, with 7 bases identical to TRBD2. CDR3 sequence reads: CASSLSGLTDTQYF. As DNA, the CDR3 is TGTGCCAGCAGCCTTTCGGGACTAACAGATACGCAGTATTTT.